This TCR beta chain was identified during a study of spatial heterogeneity in lung cancer. The wider study: Sequences of the beta chain were consistently detected in greater numbers than alpha-chain sequences.

CDR3 length: 13 residues. Germline CDR1 is MNHEY and CDR2 is SVGEGT. This clonotype was counted a few times. The junction does not match germline at one end; this may be a read error. As to time point: sample taken at primary tumor resection. Samples were obtained from approximately 72 donors, all untreated early-stage non-small cell lung cancer patients. The authors sequenced whole RNA from tumor, nontumor lung or frozen PBMC without sorting. Every individual TCR cDNA molecule carried its own unique molecular identifier, which allowed correction of PCR and sequencing errors. MiXCR was run by TCRdb on the 5' RACE reads, yielding one entry per CDR3 protein. The sample contains just under 95,000 distinct CDR3 sequences, roughly 12% of which appear only once.

The clonotype was recovered from a male donor with early-stage non-small cell lung cancer. The chain has TRBV6-2 or TRBV6-3 and TRBJ1-5, with D hard to call. Here the sequenced sample was PBMCs, taken at surgery. The CDR3 nucleotides are TGTGCCAGTAACGACGGTAGCCATCAGCCCCAGCATTTT. It yields the protein CASNDGSHQPQHF.